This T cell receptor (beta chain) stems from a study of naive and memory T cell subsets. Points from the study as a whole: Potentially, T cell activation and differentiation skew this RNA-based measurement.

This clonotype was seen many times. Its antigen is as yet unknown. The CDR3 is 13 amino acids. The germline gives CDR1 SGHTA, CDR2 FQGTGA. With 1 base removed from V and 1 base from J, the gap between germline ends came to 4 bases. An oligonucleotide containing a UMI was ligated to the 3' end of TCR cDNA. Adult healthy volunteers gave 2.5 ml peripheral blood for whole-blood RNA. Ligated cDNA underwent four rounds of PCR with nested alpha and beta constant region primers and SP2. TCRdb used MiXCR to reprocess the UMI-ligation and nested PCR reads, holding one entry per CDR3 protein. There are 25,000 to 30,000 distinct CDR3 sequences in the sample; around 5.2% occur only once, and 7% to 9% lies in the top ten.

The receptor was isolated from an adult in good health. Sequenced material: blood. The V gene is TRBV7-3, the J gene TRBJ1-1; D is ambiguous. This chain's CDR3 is CASSLIQNTEAFF. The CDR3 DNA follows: TGTGCCAGCAGCTTAATACAGAACACTGAAGCTTTCTTT.